This paragraph reports one T cell receptor (beta chain). The repertoire was sequenced with immunoSEQ multiplex PCR; TCRdb's copy has only in-frame clones and lacks some. The data hold about 160,000 clones, with 85% to 95% observed a single time. This record comes from a study of blood T cell repertoires in COVID-19. About the study: Donors in the United States, Italy and Spain gave samples during acute or convalescent COVID-19.

V was trimmed by 2 bases and J by 2 bases, leaving 4 bases between them. This CDR3 is 12 amino acids long. Germline V lookup: CDR1 MNHNS, CDR2 SASEGT. The gene calls are TRBV6-1 and TRBJ2-7, with D unresolved. The sequence came from a man aged 45 to 65 with acute or convalescent COVID-19. The sample consisted of peripheral blood. Here the CDR3 DNA reads TGTGCCAGCAGTGAAAGCACCTACGAGCAGTACTTC. It yields the protein CASSESTYEQYF.